The sequence of this TCR beta chain was determined in a study of CD8 T cells in Susac syndrome. Remarks on this clonotype: The junction and the germline gene differ at one end; a read error may be behind it.

Random hexamers primed reverse transcription of about 0.5 to 1 ug RNA. TCRdb independently ran MiXCR on the immunoSEQ multiplex PCR reads; one entry per CDR3 protein. The sample has about 280,000 distinct CDR3 sequences; roughly 85% are singletons. The multiple sclerosis controls comprised treatment-naive patients whose relapsing-remitting disease was stable or active. CDR1 is LNHDA and CDR2 is SQIVND in the germline V gene (reference sequence). This CDR3 region has 13 residues. Sequencing was performed on CD8+ T cells from PBMCs. The rearrangement uses TRBV19 and TRBJ1-1; D call uncertain. This receptor was obtained from a human donor with multiple sclerosis. The CDR3 protein is CASSLGLNSETFF. In DNA, the CDR3 is TGTGCCAGTAGTTTAGGGCTCAACTCTGAAACTTTCTTT.